This is a list of T cell receptor beta chains from one sample in a study of blood T cells in healthy people across ages. TCRdb fed the 5' RACE reads into MiXCR, producing one record per CDR3 protein. The table includes 800,000 to 950,000 distinct CDR3 sequences, around 48% detected once. The sequenced sample was blood. These receptors originate from a young man in good health. Each CDR3 is given with its conserved first and last residue. D genes are given only for firm matches. Size is omitted from some rows. Given values are once, few, many or a class for expanded clones.

D,V,size,J,CDR3,DNA
TRBD1,TRBV10-3,NA,TRBJ2-7,CAISATGEEQYF,TGTGCCATCAGCGCGACAGGGGAAGAGCAGTACTTC
NA,TRBV5-6,NA,TRBJ2-3,CASSWGRSTDTQYF,TGTGCCAGCAGCTGGGGACGGAGCACAGATACGCAGTATTTT
NA,TRBV7-2,few,TRBJ2-5,CASSLVTVSAETQYF,TGTGCCAGCAGCTTAGTGACCGTGTCGGCAGAGACCCAGTACTTC
NA,TRBV6-6,NA,TRBJ1-6,CASRPVDRVYSPLHF,TGTGCCAGCAGGCCCGTGGACCGAGTGTATTCACCCCTCCACTTT
NA,TRBV4-3,NA,TRBJ2-1,CASSQESVKHNEQFF,TGCGCCAGCAGCCAAGAGTCAGTTAAACACAATGAGCAGTTCTTC
TRBD1,TRBV12-3/TRBV12-4,NA,TRBJ2-6,CASSDPTGTGANVLTF,TGTGCCAGCAGTGATCCGACAGGGACTGGGGCCAACGTCCTGACTTTC
NA,TRBV28,NA,TRBJ1-2,CASSFLDSDFYGYTF,TGTGCCAGCAGTTTCCTGGACTCTGACTTCTATGGCTACACCTTC
NA,TRBV12-3/TRBV12-4,NA,TRBJ2-5,CASTRLGGVEETQYF,TGTGCCAGCACCCGATTGGGGGGCGTTGAAGAGACCCAGTACTTC
NA,TRBV6-1,NA,TRBJ2-1,CASSEGRRLNEQFF,TGTGCCAGCAGTGAAGGTCGCAGGCTCAATGAGCAGTTCTTC
NA,TRBV6-2/TRBV6-3,NA,TRBJ2-7,CASISGGRISYEQYF,TGTGCCAGCATATCCGGAGGGAGGATCTCCTACGAGCAGTACTTC
NA,TRBV7-9,NA,TRBJ2-1,CASSGRIFNNEQFF,TGTGCCAGCAGCGGCAGGATCTTTAACAATGAGCAGTTCTTC
NA,TRBV28,NA,TRBJ2-3,CASSLLGGGLTDTQYF,TGTGCCAGCAGTCTCCTAGGGGGGGGGCTCACAGATACGCAGTATTTT
TRBD1,TRBV6-2/TRBV6-3,NA,TRBJ2-3,CASSYSTRDREDTQYF,TGTGCCAGCAGTTACTCGACCAGGGACAGGGAAGATACGCAGTATTTT
TRBD2,TRBV7-9,NA,TRBJ2-7,CASSLSGTSADEQYF,TGTGCCAGCAGCTTATCAGGAACTAGCGCAGACGAGCAGTACTTC
NA,TRBV4-2,few,TRBJ1-2,CASSQDGSPSLNYGYTF,TGTGCCAGCAGCCAAGATGGGAGCCCCTCCCTTAACTATGGCTACACCTTC
NA,TRBV29-1,NA,TRBJ2-4,CSVAISYPPGEQYF,TGCAGCGTTGCGATAAGTTACCCACCTGGGGAGCAGTACTTC
TRBD1,TRBV7-9,NA,TRBJ1-5,CASSGQVRLSNQPQHF,TGTGCCAGCAGCGGACAGGTTCGCCTTAGCAATCAGCCCCAGCATTTT
NA,TRBV7-2,NA,TRBJ2-7,CASSLARRDQYF,TGTGCCAGCAGCTTAGCGCGACGGGACCAGTACTTC
TRBD1,TRBV6-2/TRBV6-3,NA,TRBJ2-4,CASSYRNQDRERNKNIQYF,TGTGCCAGCAGTTACAGAAACCAGGACAGGGAGAGGAATAAAAACATTCAGTACTTC
TRBD1,TRBV9,NA,TRBJ1-1,CAGSEGQSNTEAFF,TGTGCCGGCAGCGAGGGACAGTCCAACACTGAAGCTTTCTTT
TRBD2,TRBV18,NA,TRBJ2-1,CASSPWTSGGYNEQFF,TGTGCCAGCTCACCCTGGACTAGCGGGGGCTACAATGAGCAGTTCTTC
TRBD2,TRBV10-3,NA,TRBJ2-5,CAISAPGGEPETQYF,TGTGCCATCAGTGCCCCCGGGGGGGAACCAGAGACCCAGTACTTC
NA,TRBV7-2,NA,TRBJ2-1,CARSLTSAEQFF,TGTGCCCGCAGCTTGACGAGCGCTGAGCAGTTCTTC
TRBD2,TRBV9,NA,TRBJ2-1,CASSGAGTSGRNEQFF,TGTGCCAGCAGCGGTGCCGGGACTAGCGGGAGGAATGAGCAGTTCTTC
TRBD2,TRBV20-1,once,TRBJ2-3,CSAGAGGPTDTQYF,TGCAGTGCTGGAGCGGGGGGGCCAACAGATACGCAGTATTTT
NA,TRBV5-6,NA,TRBJ1-2,CACSFSDRSYGYTF,TGTGCCTGCAGCTTTAGCGACAGGAGCTATGGCTACACCTTC
TRBD1,TRBV27,NA,TRBJ2-7,CASSPWTGQTYEQYF,TGTGCCAGCAGTCCATGGACAGGCCAGACCTACGAGCAGTACTTC
NA,TRBV9,NA,TRBJ2-7,CASSAPDLTSEQYF,TGTGCCAGCAGCGCCCCCGACCTAACCAGCGAGCAGTACTTC
NA,TRBV19,NA,TRBJ2-1,CASSIDYQRVGEQFF,TGTGCCAGTAGTATAGACTACCAGCGTGTCGGTGAGCAGTTCTTC
TRBD1,TRBV7-9,NA,TRBJ1-2,CASSPRDRGKSYYGYTF,TGTGCCAGCAGCCCACGGGACAGGGGGAAGTCTTACTATGGCTACACCTTC
TRBD2,TRBV7-9,NA,TRBJ2-7,CASSSRDYSYEQYF,TGTGCCAGCAGCTCCCGGGACTACTCCTACGAGCAGTACTTC
NA,TRBV28,many,TRBJ1-5,CASSLVQNSNQPQHF,TGTGCCAGCAGTTTAGTACAAAATAGCAATCAGCCCCAGCATTTT
NA,TRBV4-3,NA,TRBJ2-1,CASSQDRGVQFF,TGCGCCAGCAGCCAAGATCGAGGGGTCCAGTTCTTC
NA,TRBV14,NA,TRBJ2-3,CASSRTTLTDTQYF,TGTGCCAGCAGCCGGACAACTCTCACAGATACGCAGTATTTT
TRBD2,TRBV28,NA,TRBJ2-3,CASSFRPGGRDTDTQYF,TGTGCCAGCAGTTTCAGGCCGGGGGGGCGCGACACAGATACGCAGTATTTT
NA,TRBV20-1,NA,TRBJ2-3,CSARVQRGPSTDTQYF,TGCAGTGCTAGAGTTCAACGGGGGCCTAGCACAGATACGCAGTATTTT
NA,TRBV4-2,few,TRBJ2-3,CASSQTGDTQYF,TGTGCCAGCAGCCAAACGGGGGATACGCAGTATTTT
NA,TRBV20-1,NA,TRBJ2-4,CSARTVAKNIQYF,TGCAGTGCTAGGACAGTAGCCAAAAACATTCAGTACTTC
NA,TRBV6-5,NA,TRBJ1-2,CASSYASTGGGYTF,TGTGCCAGCAGTTACGCGAGTACTGGAGGTGGCTACACCTTC
TRBD1,TRBV6-2/TRBV6-3,few,TRBJ1-2,CAATGGLGYTF,TGTGCCGCAACAGGGGGCCTTGGCTACACCTTC
TRBD1,TRBV6-2/TRBV6-3,few,TRBJ1-4,CASTSATGPTEKLFF,TGTGCCAGCACGTCTGCGACAGGGCCTACTGAAAAACTGTTTTTT
NA,TRBV29-1,few,TRBJ2-7,CSVEELPDEQYF,TGCAGCGTTGAAGAGCTTCCAGACGAGCAGTACTTC
TRBD1,TRBV7-9,NA,TRBJ1-2,CASSWLRDRDSNYGYTF,TGTGCCAGCAGCTGGTTACGGGACAGGGATTCTAACTATGGCTACACCTTC
NA,TRBV4-3,few,TRBJ2-2,CASSQEPRTGELFF,TGCGCCAGCAGCCAAGAACCCCGCACCGGGGAGCTGTTTTTT
TRBD1,TRBV30,NA,TRBJ1-6,CAWSQGVSPLHF,TGTGCCTGGAGCCAGGGGGTTTCACCCCTCCACTTT
NA,TRBV7-8,many,TRBJ2-1,CASSLFESYNEQFF,TGTGCCAGCAGCTTATTTGAGAGCTACAATGAGCAGTTCTTC
TRBD1,TRBV5-5,NA,TRBJ1-2,CASSLGTGGSTWGYTF,TGTGCCAGCAGCCTCGGGACAGGGGGGTCGACTTGGGGCTACACCTTC
NA,TRBV12-3/TRBV12-4,NA,TRBJ2-7,CASRSPGIAGEQYF,TGTGCCAGCAGATCGCCAGGGATCGCAGGAGAGCAGTACTTC
NA,TRBV10-3,NA,TRBJ2-3,CAISENRGPGADTQYF,TGTGCCATCAGTGAGAACAGAGGGCCAGGAGCAGATACGCAGTATTTT